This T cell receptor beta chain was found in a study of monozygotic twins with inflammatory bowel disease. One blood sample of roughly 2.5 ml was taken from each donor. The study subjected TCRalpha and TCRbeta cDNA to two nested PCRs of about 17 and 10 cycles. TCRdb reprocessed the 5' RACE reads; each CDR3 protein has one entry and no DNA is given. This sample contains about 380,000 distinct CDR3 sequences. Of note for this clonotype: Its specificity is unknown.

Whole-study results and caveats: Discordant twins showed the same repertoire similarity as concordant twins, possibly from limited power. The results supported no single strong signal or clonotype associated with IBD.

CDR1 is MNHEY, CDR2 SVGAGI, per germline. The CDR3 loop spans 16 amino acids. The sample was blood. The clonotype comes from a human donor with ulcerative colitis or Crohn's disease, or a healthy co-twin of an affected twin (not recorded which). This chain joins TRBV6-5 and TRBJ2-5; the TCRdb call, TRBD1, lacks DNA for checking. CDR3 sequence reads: CASSYLGQGFQETQYF.